This TCR beta chain originates from a study of T cells in Graves' hyperthyroidism and ophthalmopathy. Amplification targeted TCR beta CDR3 regions from RNA transcripts. The TCR CDR3 first-round RT-PCR relied on the HTBI primer set. TCRdb re-called the multiplex PCR reads with MiXCR, one entry per CDR3 protein. The sample includes around 600,000 distinct CDR3 sequences, 13% to 15% seen only once; the top ten take roughly 7.1%. CDR3 length: 16 amino acids. Trimming took 3 bases from V and 7 from J, leaving 22 bases between them. CDR1 SGHVS and CDR2 FQNEAQ come from the germline V gene. This clonotype has just a few counts.

Sequenced material: blood. V gene TRBV7-8 combines with J gene TRBJ2-7; D is tentatively TRBD1 or TRBD2 (7 bases each). The TCR sequence derives from a woman under 30 with Graves' ophthalmopathy. The CDR3 loop is CASSLLSVGRGREQYF. The CDR3 bases are TGTGCCAGCAGCTTGCTTTCTGTGGGGAGGGGGCGAGAGCAGTACTTC.